The T cell receptor (beta chain) described here comes from a study of memory CD4+ T cells and cytomegalovirus serostatus. Overall study findings and caveats: Each of roughly 65 CMV-associated TCRbeta sequences occurred in one to five individuals.

Single viable CD3+CD4+CD8-CD45RO+ cells were sorted as the memory CD4+ T cells. Donors' CMV status reflects serum IgG against pp150, pp28, p38, p52. Positive selection with CD4 microbeads enriched total CD4+ T cells. Original analysis: After removing out-of-frame reads, around 2,100,000 distinct TCRbeta sequences remained. The data were produced by immunoSEQ multiplex PCR, yet TCRdb's version contains in-frame clones alone and is incomplete. D and trimming were read from the DNA, whereas the V and J calls and clone size are those reported in that table. The table includes around 50,000 clones, around four fifths detected once. Details on this clone: Antigen: not known. This sample includes further DNA sequences coding for the same CDR3.

The CDR3 extends over 12 amino acids. Germline assignment: CDR1 MNHEY and CDR2 SVGAGI. V lost 2 bases and J lost 4, with 5 bases in between. The genes are TRBV6-5 and TRBJ1-1; possible D gene TRBD1, 5 bases. The sequencing input was memory CD4+ T cells from blood. This receptor was taken from an adult in good health and CMV-seropositive. CDR3 amino acids: CASSYGGTEAFF. CDR3 DNA sequence: TGTGCCAGCAGTTACGGGGGCACTGAAGCTTTCTTT.